A single sample gave rise to the 26 T cell receptor beta chains below, sequenced in a study of monozygotic twins with inflammatory bowel disease. With the 5' RACE reads reprocessed, TCRdb shows one record per CDR3 protein and no DNA. This listing includes fewer than 400,000 distinct CDR3 sequences. The sequenced sample consisted of blood. These TCRs come from a human donor with ulcerative colitis or Crohn's disease, or a healthy co-twin of an affected twin (not recorded which).

This chain joins TRBV7-3 and TRBJ2-1; TCRdb lists TRBD2, though no DNA is available to test this call. This CDR3 spans 16 amino acids. Germline CDR1 is SGHTA and CDR2 is FQGTGA. CDR3 loop: CASSHPGLAPVNEQFF.

The chain joins TRBV20-1 to TRBJ1-4; lacking DNA, the TRBD1 call made by TCRdb goes unchecked. The length of the CDR3 is 16 residues. Germline V gene lookup returns CDR1 DFQATT and CDR2 SNEGSKA (reference sequence). CDR3 sequence: CSARDLYRGNGEKLFF.

The V gene is TRBV7-2, the J gene TRBJ2-7. Germline CDR1 is SGHTA and CDR2 is FQGNSA. This CDR3 contains 14 residues. Here the CDR3 reads CASSLNRLGDEQYF.

The chain couples TRBV11-2 to TRBJ2-3. The CDR3 has 13 residues. Per the germline V gene, CDR1 is SGHAT and CDR2 is FQNNGV. The CDR3 here is CASSLESPDTQYF.

The rearrangement links TRBV5-6 to TRBJ2-7; TCRdb proposes TRBD1, but this gene call is untestable without DNA. This CDR3 region has 14 residues. Germline loops: CDR1 SGHDT, CDR2 YYEEEE. The CDR3 loop reads CASRATGASYEQYF.

The genes are TRBV7-2 and TRBJ2-7; the D gene TCRdb calls, TRBD2, cannot be checked with no DNA. Germline assignment: CDR1 SGHTA and CDR2 FQGNSA. The length of the CDR3 is 14 residues. The CDR3 protein is CASSSTSGIYEQYF.

The genes are TRBV7-2 and TRBJ1-5; absent DNA, TCRdb's TRBD1 call cannot be checked. Germline CDR1 SGHTA, CDR2 FQGNSA. The CDR3 has 15 amino acids. The CDR3 protein is CASSSGSRINQPQHF.

J is TRBJ1-5 and V is TRBV10-3. Germline CDR1 reads ENHRY; CDR2 reads SYGVKD. CDR3 length: 13 residues. The CDR3: CAISSGVGQPQHF.

The chain is built from TRBV29-1 and TRBJ2-1; checking the TCRdb D call of TRBD2 is not possible without DNA. The CDR3 is 14 amino acids. Germline CDR1 SQVTM, CDR2 ANQGSEA. The CDR3 region is CSVGYSGRADEQFF.

V gene TRBV10-3 combines with J gene TRBJ2-6; TCRdb reports TRBD1, a call that lacks DNA to check it against. The CDR3 runs to 17 residues. The germline V gene has CDR1 ENHRY and CDR2 SYGVKD. The CDR3 loop reads CAIRPGQTVSGANVLTF.

This sequence joins TRBV3-1 and TRBJ2-7. CDR3 length equals 14 residues. CDR1 LGHDT and CDR2 YNNKEL come from the germline V gene (reference sequence). The chain's CDR3 is CASDQARTHDEQYF.

The chain joins TRBV29-1 to TRBJ2-3; TCRdb calls TRBD2, which cannot be checked without DNA. From germline, CDR1 is SQVTM and CDR2 ANQGSEA. The CDR3 sequence is 17 residues long. The CDR3 spells CSVEGRTGTLRPDTQYF.

The J gene is TRBJ2-4, the V gene TRBV9; TCRdb's assignment of TRBD2 cannot be checked, as there is no DNA. The germline V gene has CDR1 SGDLS and CDR2 YYNGEE. The CDR3 contains 17 residues. This CDR3 reads CASSSPPGGLAKNIQYF.

V is TRBV29-1 and J is TRBJ2-5; no DNA is available, so the TRBD1 call from TCRdb remains unchecked. The germline V gene has CDR1 SQVTM and CDR2 ANQGSEA. This CDR3 spans 13 amino acids. Here the CDR3 reads CSVEGQAQGAQYF.

The chain uses TRBV11-2 and TRBJ2-1; absent DNA, TCRdb's TRBD2 call cannot be checked. Germline V gene data show CDR1 as SGHAT and CDR2 as FQNNGV. This CDR3 spans 18 amino acids. The CDR3 loop reads CASSPIAGGGSSYNEQFF.

The chain links TRBV24-1 to TRBJ2-1; TCRdb's D call of TRBD2 is untestable without DNA. Germline loops: CDR1 KGHDR, CDR2 SFDVKD. There are 15 residues in the CDR3. The CDR3 loop is CATSDSSSGRPEQFF.

V usage is TRBV25-1 and J usage is TRBJ2-7; as DNA is missing, the TRBD1 call by TCRdb cannot be tested. Germline values: CDR1 MGHDK, CDR2 SYGVNS. This CDR3 has 13 residues. The chain's CDR3 is CASSIPGSYEQYF.

This chain joins TRBV20-1 and TRBJ1-1. CDR1 is DFQATT and CDR2 is SNEGSKA in the germline V gene (reference sequence). The CDR3 sequence is 12 residues long. CDR3 loop: CSASRISDEAFF.

The chain carries TRBV12-3 or TRBV12-4 and TRBJ2-2; TCRdb proposes TRBD1, but this gene call is untestable without DNA. This CDR3 region has 15 residues. Here the CDR3 reads CASSPGGTGHGELFF.

The genes are TRBV5-5 and TRBJ2-3; TCRdb outputs TRBD2, but without DNA this stays unchecked. In germline, CDR1 is SGHKS, CDR2 YYEKEE (reference sequence). This CDR3 spans 15 amino acids. CDR3 in amino acids: CASSFGDQNRDTQYF.

V gene TRBV28 combines with J gene TRBJ2-4; TCRdb designates TRBD1, a call that cannot be tested without DNA. The CDR3 sequence is 14 residues long. CDR1 is MDHEN, CDR2 SYDVKM, per germline. This CDR3 reads CASSFSGARHIQYF.

The chain recombines TRBV4-3 with TRBJ2-6; TCRdb's D call of TRBD2 is untestable without DNA. This CDR3 is 18 amino acids long. Germline V lookup: CDR1 LGHNA, CDR2 YSLEER. The CDR3 is CASSQETPRLGGANVLTF.

V and J are TRBV29-1 and TRBJ1-1. Germline CDR1 reads SQVTM; CDR2 reads ANQGSEA. This CDR3 comprises 12 residues. The CDR3 protein is CTGVYMNTEAFF.

The genes are TRBV10-3 and TRBJ2-1; TCRdb designates TRBD1, a call that cannot be tested without DNA. Germline CDR1 is ENHRY and CDR2 is SYGVKD. CDR3 length: 15 residues. CDR3 sequence reads: CAIRIDRGKVNEQFF.

The chain combines TRBV20-1 with TRBJ1-2. The CDR3 has 16 residues. Germline-derived CDR1 and CDR2 are DFQATT and SNEGSKA (reference sequence). This CDR3 reads CSARDPGPTGNNGYTF.

The chain joins TRBV10-1 to TRBJ2-4. CDR1 is WNHNN, CDR2 SYGVQD, per germline (reference sequence). The CDR3 extends over 14 amino acids. Here the CDR3 reads CASSESGAKNIQYF.